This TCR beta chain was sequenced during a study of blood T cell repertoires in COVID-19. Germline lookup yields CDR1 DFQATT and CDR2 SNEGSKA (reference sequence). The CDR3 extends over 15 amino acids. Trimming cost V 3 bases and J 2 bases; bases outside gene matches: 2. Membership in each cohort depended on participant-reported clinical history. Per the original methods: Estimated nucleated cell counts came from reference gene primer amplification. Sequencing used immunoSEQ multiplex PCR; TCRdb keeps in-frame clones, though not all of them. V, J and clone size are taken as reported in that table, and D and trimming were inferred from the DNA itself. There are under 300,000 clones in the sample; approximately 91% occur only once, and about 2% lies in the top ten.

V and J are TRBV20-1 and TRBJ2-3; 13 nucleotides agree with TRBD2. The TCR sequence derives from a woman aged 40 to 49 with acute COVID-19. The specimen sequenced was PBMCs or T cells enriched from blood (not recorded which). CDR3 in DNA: TGCAGTGCTAGTGGACTAGCGGGAGTCACAGATACGCAGTATTTT. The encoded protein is CSASGLAGVTDTQYF.